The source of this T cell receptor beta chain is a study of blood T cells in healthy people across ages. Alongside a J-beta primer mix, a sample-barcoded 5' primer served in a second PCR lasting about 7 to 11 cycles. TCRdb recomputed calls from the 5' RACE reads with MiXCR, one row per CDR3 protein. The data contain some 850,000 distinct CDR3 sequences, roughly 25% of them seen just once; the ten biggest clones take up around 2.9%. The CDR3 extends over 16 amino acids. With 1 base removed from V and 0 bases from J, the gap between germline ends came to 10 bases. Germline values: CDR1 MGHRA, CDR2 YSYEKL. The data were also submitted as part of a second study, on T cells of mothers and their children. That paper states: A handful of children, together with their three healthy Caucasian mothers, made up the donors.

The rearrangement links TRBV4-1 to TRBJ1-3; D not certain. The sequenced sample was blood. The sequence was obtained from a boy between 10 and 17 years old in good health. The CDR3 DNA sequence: TGCGCCAGCAGCCAAGGGAGAGGGCCCTCTGGAAACACCATATATTTT. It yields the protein CASSQGRGPSGNTIYF.